A selection of T cell receptor beta chains follows, all from one sample in a study of response to subunit inactivated influenza vaccine. TCRdb re-analysed the RT-PCR reads in MiXCR, keeping a single row per CDR3 protein. The table lists over 750,000 distinct CDR3 sequences, over 20% of them singletons. The specimen comprised PBMCs from blood, sampled 5 days after vaccination. The receptors shown here come from a man between 45 and 60 years old who received an inactivated influenza vaccine. CDR3s include the opening cysteine and the closing phenylalanine or tryptophan. The order of the fields is clone size, CDR3 length, D gene, V gene, J gene, CDR3 protein, CDR3 DNA. A D gene is named only where the DNA matches it firmly. Rows may omit the clone size; those that give it use once, few, many or a size class.

>-|14|-|TRBV20-1|TRBJ2-1
CSARAKTQGPEQFF
TGCAGTGCTAGAGCAAAAACACAGGGCCCTGAGCAGTTCTTC
>-|16|-|TRBV15|TRBJ2-1
CATSRDGDHSYNEQFF
TGTGCCACCAGCAGAGATGGGGACCACTCCTACAATGAGCAGTTCTTC
>-|15|TRBD2|TRBV9|TRBJ2-5
CASSRTPGGRETQYF
TGTGCCAGCAGCCGCACTCCGGGCGGGAGAGAGACCCAGTACTTC
>-|15|-|TRBV11-2|TRBJ2-7
CASSYTRGASYEQYF
TGTGCCAGCAGCTACACAAGGGGGGCGTCCTACGAGCAGTACTTC
>few|15|-|TRBV12-3/TRBV12-4|TRBJ2-2
CASSFGVRNTGELFF
TGTGCCAGCAGTTTTGGGGTCCGAAACACCGGGGAGCTGTTTTTT
>-|15|TRBD2|TRBV12-3/TRBV12-4|TRBJ2-1
CASSLGLAGFNEQFF
TGTGCCAGCAGTTTAGGACTAGCGGGGTTCAATGAGCAGTTCTTC
>few|13|-|TRBV7-2|TRBJ1-1
CASSLGPRREAFF
TGTGCCAGCAGCTTAGGTCCCAGGCGTGAAGCTTTCTTT
>-|14|-|TRBV28|TRBJ2-5
CASSLRRRRETQYF
TGTGCCAGCAGTTTAAGGCGCAGGAGAGAGACCCAGTACTTC
>-|14|-|TRBV20-1|TRBJ2-2
CSAIPLVNTGELFF
TGCAGTGCTATTCCACTCGTAAACACCGGGGAGCTGTTTTTT
>few|15|TRBD1|TRBV7-9|TRBJ2-5
CASSSGQLIQETQYF
TGTGCCAGCAGCTCGGGACAGTTGATCCAAGAGACCCAGTACTTC
>-|15|TRBD1|TRBV20-1|TRBJ1-2
CSGGAGNRDSYGYTF
TGCAGTGGGGGGGCGGGAAACCGGGACAGCTATGGCTACACCTTC
>few|15|-|TRBV6-1|TRBJ1-4
CASSSGGDGERKLFF
TGTGCCAGCAGTAGCGGGGGGGACGGCGAGCGGAAACTGTTTTTT
>-|12|-|TRBV20-1|TRBJ2-3
CSANSAPDTQYF
TGCAGTGCGAACTCAGCCCCAGATACGCAGTATTTT
>-|19|TRBD2|TRBV28|TRBJ2-5
CASSPTSGAILGRQETQYF
TGTGCCAGCAGCCCAACTAGCGGGGCGATATTGGGGAGGCAAGAGACCCAGTACTTC